The next 18 T cell receptor beta chains were all read from a single sample in a study of Graves' ophthalmopathy and Graves' hyperthyroidism. RNA transcripts were the source from which TCR beta CDR3 regions were amplified. First-round RT-PCR used HTBI primers; second-round multiplex PCR followed. MiXCR, applied by TCRdb to the multiplex PCR reads, yields one record per CDR3 protein. The sample carries about 230,000 distinct CDR3 sequences, 45% recorded once. Material: peripheral blood. The receptors were sampled from an adult man with Graves' ophthalmopathy.

The chain joins TRBV10-3 to TRBJ1-1, with 10 bases aligning to TRBD1. With V trimmed by 2 bases and J by 2 bases, 5 bases remained unmatched. The germline V gene encodes CDR1 ENHRY and CDR2 SYGVKD. This CDR3 has 16 amino acids. The CDR3 spells CAISEVTGGSNTEAFF. CDR3 DNA sequence: TGTGCCATCAGTGAGGTGACAGGGGGCTCTAACACTGAAGCTTTCTTT.

This clonotype was recorded a few times. The chain carries TRBV10-3 and TRBJ1-2; no reliable D call. The CDR3 loop spans 16 amino acids. V was clipped by 3 bases and J by 4 bases, with 18 bases between them. Germline V lookup: CDR1 ENHRY, CDR2 SYGVKD. The CDR3 DNA reads as TGTGCCATCAGTGATATAATGGGGTCCGGTCGCTATGGCTACACCTTC. This translates into CAISDIMGSGRYGYTF.

This clonotype was detected ten times or more. J is TRBJ2-7 and V is TRBV5-1; D perhaps matches TRBD1 (6 bases). CDR1 SGHRS and CDR2 YFSETQ come from the germline V gene. The CDR3 length is 14 residues. Deletions cut 4 bases from V and 0 bases from J, with 11 bases between. The CDR3 DNA is TGCGCCAGCAGCCCCGGGACAAACTCCTACGAGCAGTACTTC. Amino acid sequence: CASSPGTNSYEQYF.

The V call is TRBV7-9, the J call TRBJ1-4, with unresolved D. The CDR3 length is 14 residues. Germline V gene sequence: CDR1 SEHNR, CDR2 FQNEAQ (reference sequence). Between the trimmed V and J ends, which lost 2 bases and 12 bases, there was a span of 16 bases. The CDR3 DNA is TGTGCCAGCAGCTTACTTTCCCCCGACATTCAACTGTTTTTT. As protein: CASSLLSPDIQLFF. Full variable domain (missing parts from reference TRBV7-9 and TRBJ1-4): DTGVSQNPRHKITKRGQNVTFRCDPISEHNRLYWYRQTLGQGPEFLTYFQNEAQLEKSRLLSDRFSAERPKGSFSTLEIQRTEQGDSAMYLCASSLLSPDIQLFFGSGTQLSVL.

This clonotype was observed many times. The chain uses TRBV10-3 and TRBJ2-2; weak D call: TRBD2 (6 bases). This CDR3 region has 14 residues. CDR1 and CDR2 from the germline V gene are ENHRY and SYGVKD. Trimming took off 8 bases at V and 3 bases at J, with 13 bases between the two ends. Written as DNA, the CDR3 is TGTGCCATCGGGCGGGGCAGAGACACCGGGGAGCTGTTTTTT. As protein: CAIGRGRDTGELFF.

This clonotype was observed a few times. This rearrangement joins TRBV20-1 to TRBJ1-2; maybe TRBD1 (5 bases). Germline CDR1 and CDR2: DFQATT and SNEGSKA (reference sequence). Trimming pared 0 bases from V and 3 bases from J, leaving 17 bases between. This CDR3 comprises 16 residues. The DNA for the CDR3 is TGCAGTGCTAGAGATCTCATCCGGGGGTCTGACTATGGCTACACCTTC. Translated, it gives CSARDLIRGSDYGYTF.

The chain uses TRBV7-2 and TRBJ1-1; no clear D. V dropped 1 base and J dropped 0 bases, with 6 bases sitting between them. The CDR3 runs to 14 residues. Germline lookup yields CDR1 SGHTA and CDR2 FQGNSA. The CDR3 spells CASSLDGLNTEAFF. Written as DNA, the CDR3 is TGTGCCAGCAGCTTAGACGGTCTGAACACTGAAGCTTTCTTT.

For this clonotype: Relative to the germline gene, one junction end is altered; a read error may explain this. The V and J genes are TRBV10-3 and TRBJ2-7, with D tentatively TRBD1 or TRBD2 (6 bases each). Germline loops: CDR1 ENHRY, CDR2 SYGVKD. This CDR3 region has 14 residues. CDR3 loop: CASSYNPGEDEQYF. The DNA for the CDR3 is TGTGCCAGCAGTTACAATCCAGGGGAGGACGAGCAGTACTTC.

In DNA form, the CDR3 reads TGTGCCAGCAGCTTATTCGTGGAGCTGTTTTTT. This translates into CASSLFVELFF. The V call is TRBV7-9, the J call TRBJ2-2; no reliable D call. Germline values: CDR1 SEHNR, CDR2 FQNEAQ (reference sequence). V dropped 2 bases and J dropped 10 bases, with 5 bases sitting between them. This CDR3 has 11 amino acids. The full variable domain, with the rest looked up from reference TRBV7-9 and TRBJ2-2, is DTGVSQNPRHKITKRGQNVTFRCDPISEHNRLYWYRQTLGQGPEFLTYFQNEAQLEKSRLLSDRFSAERPKGSFSTLEIQRTEQGDSAMYLCASSLFVELFFGEGSRLTVL.

The chain combines TRBV20-1 with TRBJ2-7; TRBD1 matches at 7 bases. The CDR3 runs 14 residues. Germline V gene data show CDR1 as DFQATT and CDR2 as SNEGSKA (reference sequence). J lost 1 base, V lost 5 bases, and 8 bases had no gene match. Here the CDR3 DNA reads TGCAGTGCTTGTCGGACAGGCCTATCCTACGAGCAGTACTTC. Its protein product is CSACRTGLSYEQYF.

This clonotype was recorded many times. The chain is built from TRBV6-6 and TRBJ1-1; 9 positions match TRBD1. The J segment lost 4 bases and the V segment lost 7 bases, leaving 7 bases of the junction unmatched. This CDR3 region has 14 residues. Germline V lookup: CDR1 MNHNY, CDR2 SVGAGI (reference sequence). CDR3 amino acids: CASKPGTGFTEAFF. CDR3 coding DNA: TGTGCCAGCAAGCCCGGGACAGGGTTCACTGAAGCTTTCTTT.

V and J are TRBV9 and TRBJ1-2; 8 positions match TRBD1. Trimming removed 4 bases from V and 9 bases from J; junction bases left unmatched: 8. Germline CDR1 and CDR2: SGDLS and YYNGEE. This CDR3 is 13 amino acids long. CDR3 DNA sequence: TGTGCCAGCAGCCGCACAGGGGGTTTTAGCTACACCTTC. Translated, it gives CASSRTGGFSYTF.

The chain has TRBV7-2 and TRBJ2-1, with 12 bases lining up with TRBD2. The germline gives CDR1 SGHTA, CDR2 FQGNSA. The CDR3 is 16 amino acids. V gave up 2 bases and J gave up 8 bases; unmatched junction bases: 7. CDR3 bases: TGTGCCAGCAGCTTACGGACTAGCGGGGTTTTGGATGAGCAGTTCTTC. The encoded protein is CASSLRTSGVLDEQFF.

Comments on this clonotype: The junction differs from germline at one of its ends, possibly a read error. The rearrangement joins TRBV10-3 to TRBJ1-1; D may be TRBD1 (6 bases). The germline V gene encodes CDR1 ENHRY and CDR2 SYGVKD. There are 13 residues in the CDR3. The CDR3 DNA sequence: TGTGCCAGCACCGGGACACCCGACCTGAAGCTGGTCTTT. It yields the protein CASTGTPDLKLVF.

The V and J genes are TRBV6-2 or TRBV6-3 and TRBJ2-5; D is possibly TRBD1 or TRBD2 (6 bases each). CDR3 size: 13 residues. The germline gives CDR1 MNHEY, CDR2 SVGEGT. The V end lost 7 bases, the J end lost 2 bases, and 11 bases lay between the germline ends. The CDR3 DNA follows: TGTGCCAGCAACGGAGGGGGGCAAGAGACCCAGTACTTC. Its protein product is CASNGGGQETQYF.

The genes are TRBV27 and TRBJ1-4, with TRBD1 as a possible D gene (6 bases). V was trimmed by 6 bases and J by 8 bases, leaving 16 bases between them. Germline V gene sequence: CDR1 MNHEY, CDR2 SMNVEV (reference sequence). This CDR3 region has 14 residues. CDR3 amino acids: CASSKGGGGEKLFF. CDR3 sequence (DNA): TGTGCCAGCAGCAAAGGGGGGGGCGGAGAAAAACTGTTTTTT.

In its sample, this clonotype was seen a few times. The rearrangement uses TRBV5-5 and TRBJ1-2; D not certain. Germline V gene sequence: CDR1 SGHKS, CDR2 YYEKEE (reference sequence). Between the trimmed V and J ends, which lost 1 base and 4 bases, there was a span of 11 bases. The CDR3 is 14 amino acids. The chain's CDR3 is CASSLWAAAYGYTF. The DNA for the CDR3 is TGTGCCAGCAGCTTGTGGGCAGCAGCCTATGGCTACACCTTC.

This sequence joins TRBV11-2 and TRBJ2-5, with unresolved D. The V gene's germline CDR1 is SGHAT and CDR2 FQNNGV. The CDR3 extends over 16 amino acids. Trimming took off 5 bases at V and 5 bases at J, with 21 bases between the two ends. The CDR3 DNA sequence: TGTGCCAGCAGCCCCCCCCGGGTACCGGTGTGGGAGACCCAGTACTTC. Translated: CASSPPRVPVWETQYF.